This T cell receptor beta chain derives from a study of cytomegalovirus exposure and HLA in healthy donors. Study observations and caveats: According to the study, roughly 160 TCR beta chains were cytomegalovirus-associated.

Amplification used 60 Vbeta primers and 13 Jbeta primers. Measured with immunoSEQ multiplex PCR; TCRdb has only the in-frame clones, and not every one. The sample is made up of 100,000 to 150,000 clones, and the top ten hold around 2.4% of it. With regard to this clone: Its cognate antigen is unknown.

The CDR3 runs 11 residues. V shed 9 bases and J shed 3 bases, with 9 bases lying between them. The germline CDR1 and CDR2 sequences are SNHLY and FYNNEI. This receptor was identified in a man aged 35-49 years in good health and CMV-seronegative. The chain couples TRBV2 to TRBJ2-7, with a weak D call TRBD2 (5 bases). Sequenced sample: PBMCs. The CDR3 DNA follows: TGTGCCAGGGAGGACGGCTACGAGCAGTACTTC. Its translation: CAREDGYEQYF. Complete variable domain (other parts from reference TRBV2 and TRBJ2-7): EPEVTQTPSHQVTQMGQEVILRCVPISNHLYFYWYRQILGQKVEFLVSFYNNEISEKSEIFDDQFSVERPDGSNFTLKIRSTKLEDSAMYFCAREDGYEQYFGPGTRLTVT.